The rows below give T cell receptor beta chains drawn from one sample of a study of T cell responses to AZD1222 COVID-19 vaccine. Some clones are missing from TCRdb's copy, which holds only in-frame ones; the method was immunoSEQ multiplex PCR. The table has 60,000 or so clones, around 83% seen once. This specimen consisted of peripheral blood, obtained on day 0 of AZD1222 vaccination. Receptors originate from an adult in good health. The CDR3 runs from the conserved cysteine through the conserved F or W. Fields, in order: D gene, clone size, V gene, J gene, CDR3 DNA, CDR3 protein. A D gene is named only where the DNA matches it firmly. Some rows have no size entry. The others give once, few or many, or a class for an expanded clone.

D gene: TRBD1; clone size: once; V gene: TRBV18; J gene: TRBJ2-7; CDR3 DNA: TGTGCCAGCTCACCACCGTCTAGACAGGGGGCGGGCGAGCAGTACTTC; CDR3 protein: CASSPPSRQGAGEQYF
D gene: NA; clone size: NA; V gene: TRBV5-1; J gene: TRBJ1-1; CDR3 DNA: TGCGCCAGCAGCTTGATATCTGGCTGGGTGAACACTGAAGCTTTCTTT; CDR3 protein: CASSLISGWVNTEAFF
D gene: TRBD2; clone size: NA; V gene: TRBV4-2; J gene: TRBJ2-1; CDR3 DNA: TGTGCCAGCAGTTCGCGGCTAGCGGGAATCAATGAGCAGTTCTTC; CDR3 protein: CASSSRLAGINEQFF
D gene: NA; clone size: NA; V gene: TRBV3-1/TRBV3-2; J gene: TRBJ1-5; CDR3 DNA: TGTGCCAGCAGCCATGGATCCCAGCCCCAGCATTTT; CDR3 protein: CASSHGSQPQHF
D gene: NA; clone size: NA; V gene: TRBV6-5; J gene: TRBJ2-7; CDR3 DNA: TGTGCCAGCAGCTCCCACTACGAGCAGTACTTC; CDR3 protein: CASSSHYEQYF
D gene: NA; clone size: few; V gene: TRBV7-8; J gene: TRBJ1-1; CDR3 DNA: TGTGCCAGCAGCTTCCTAAAAAACACTGAAGCTTTCTTT; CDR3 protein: CASSFLKNTEAFF
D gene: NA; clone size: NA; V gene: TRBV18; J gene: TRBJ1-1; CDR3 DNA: TGTGCCAGCTCACCTGGGGTAGGAGATTTTAGCGGCACTGAAGCTTTCTTT; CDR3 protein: CASSPGVGDFSGTEAFF
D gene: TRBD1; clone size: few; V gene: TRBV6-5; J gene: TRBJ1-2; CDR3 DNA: TGTGCCAGCAGTTCCCAAGGACAGGGAAACTATGGCTACACCTTC; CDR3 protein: CASSSQGQGNYGYTF
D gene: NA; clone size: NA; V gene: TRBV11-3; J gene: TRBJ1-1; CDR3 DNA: TGTGCCAGCAGCTCTCGACAGGTGGGGAGCGCTGAAGCTTTCTTT; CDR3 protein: CASSSRQVGSAEAFF
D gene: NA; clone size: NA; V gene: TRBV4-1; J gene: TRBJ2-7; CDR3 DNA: TGCGCCAGCAGCCAAGAAAATGGGGCTTTCCCCCACTATCAGCAGTACTTC; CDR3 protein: CASSQENGAFPHYQQYF
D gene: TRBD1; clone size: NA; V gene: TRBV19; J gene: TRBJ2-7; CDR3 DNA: TGTGCCAGTAGTTGGACAGGGGACAGCGAGCAGTACTTC; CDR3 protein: CASSWTGDSEQYF
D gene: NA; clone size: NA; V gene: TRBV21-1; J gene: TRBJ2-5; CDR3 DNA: TGTGCCAGCAGCGCGAGGAGGAAGTACCAAGAGACCCAGTACTTC; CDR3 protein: CASSARRKYQETQYF
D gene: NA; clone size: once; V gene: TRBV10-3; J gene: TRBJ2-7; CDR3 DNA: TGTGCCTCCGGGTTGGGCAGACAGACCTACGAGCAGTACTTC; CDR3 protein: CASGLGRQTYEQYF
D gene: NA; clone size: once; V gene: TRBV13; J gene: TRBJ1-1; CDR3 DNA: TGTGCCAGCAGCCTGGACACAAACACTGAAGCTTTCTTT; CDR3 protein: CASSLDTNTEAFF
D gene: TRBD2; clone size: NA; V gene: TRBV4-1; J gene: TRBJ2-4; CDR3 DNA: TGCGCCAGCAGCTTCGGGACTAGCGGGAGTGTTCGCAGAAACATTCAGTACTTC; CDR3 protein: CASSFGTSGSVRRNIQYF
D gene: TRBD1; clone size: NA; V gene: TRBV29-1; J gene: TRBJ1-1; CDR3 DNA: TGCAGCGTTGAGACAGGGCAGAACACTGAAGCTTTCTTT; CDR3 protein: CSVETGQNTEAFF
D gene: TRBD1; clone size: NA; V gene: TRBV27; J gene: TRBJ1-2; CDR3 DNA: TGTGCCAGCAGTTCGGACAGGGGGCTTGGCTACACCTTC; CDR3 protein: CASSSDRGLGYTF
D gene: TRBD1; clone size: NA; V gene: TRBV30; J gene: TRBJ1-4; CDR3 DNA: TGTGCCTGGACCCCTGGGACAGGGAATGAAAAACTGTTTTTT; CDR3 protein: CAWTPGTGNEKLFF
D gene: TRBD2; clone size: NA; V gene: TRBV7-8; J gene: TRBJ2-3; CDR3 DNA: TGTGCCAGCAGCGGTAGCGGGAGAGCGGATACGCAGTATTTT; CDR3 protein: CASSGSGRADTQYF
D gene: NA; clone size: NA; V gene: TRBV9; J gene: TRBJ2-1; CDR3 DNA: TGTGCCAGCAGCGTAGGAGCTAGCGACTACAATGAGCAGTTCTTC; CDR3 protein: CASSVGASDYNEQFF
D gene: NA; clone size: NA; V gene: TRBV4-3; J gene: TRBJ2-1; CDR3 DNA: TGCGCCAGCAGCCAAGATTGGCGACAAGACTCCTACAATGAGCAGTTCTTC; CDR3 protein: CASSQDWRQDSYNEQFF
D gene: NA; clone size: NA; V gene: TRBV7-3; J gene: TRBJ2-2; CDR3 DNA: TGTGCCAGCAGCTCTCAGGGGGGCACCGGGGAGCTGTTTTTT; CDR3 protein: CASSSQGGTGELFF
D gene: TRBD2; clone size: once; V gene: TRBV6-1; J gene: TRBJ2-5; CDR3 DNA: TGTGCCAGCAGTGAAGTAGCGGGGCGAGCCCAGTACTTC; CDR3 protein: CASSEVAGRAQYF
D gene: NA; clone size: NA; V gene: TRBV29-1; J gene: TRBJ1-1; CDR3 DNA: TGCAGCGTTGAGGCAGAAATCAACACTGAAGCTTTCTTT; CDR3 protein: CSVEAEINTEAFF
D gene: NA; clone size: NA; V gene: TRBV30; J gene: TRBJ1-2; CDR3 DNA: TGTGCCTGGAGTCTCCAAAGCGGGGGCTACACCTTC; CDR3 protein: CAWSLQSGGYTF
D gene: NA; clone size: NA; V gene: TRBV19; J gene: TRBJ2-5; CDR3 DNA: TGTGCCAGTAGTATAGGGGGGGCGCAGGAGACCCAGTACTTC; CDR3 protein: CASSIGGAQETQYF
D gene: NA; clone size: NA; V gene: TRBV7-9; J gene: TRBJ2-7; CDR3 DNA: TGTGCCAGCAGCCCAGGGACTTCCACCTACGAGCAGTACTTC; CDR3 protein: CASSPGTSTYEQYF
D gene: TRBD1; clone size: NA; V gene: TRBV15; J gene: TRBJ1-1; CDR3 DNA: TGTGCCACCAGCTCCGGGACAGGGAACACTGAAGCTTTCTTT; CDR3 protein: CATSSGTGNTEAFF
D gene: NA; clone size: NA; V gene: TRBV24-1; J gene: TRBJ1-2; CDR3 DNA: TGTGCCACCAGTAGCCAGTCCTATGGCTACACCTTC; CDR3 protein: CATSSQSYGYTF